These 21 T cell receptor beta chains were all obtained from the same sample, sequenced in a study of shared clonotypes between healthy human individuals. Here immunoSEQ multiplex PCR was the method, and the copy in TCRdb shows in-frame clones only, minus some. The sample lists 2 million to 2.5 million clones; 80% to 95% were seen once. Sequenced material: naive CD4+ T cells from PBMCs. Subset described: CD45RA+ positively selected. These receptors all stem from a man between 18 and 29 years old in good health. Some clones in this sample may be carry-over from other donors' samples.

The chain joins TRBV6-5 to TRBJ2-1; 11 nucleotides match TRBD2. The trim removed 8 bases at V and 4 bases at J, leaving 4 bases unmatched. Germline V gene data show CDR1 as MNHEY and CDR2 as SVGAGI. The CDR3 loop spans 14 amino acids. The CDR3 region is CASQRTSGYNEQFF. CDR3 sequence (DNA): TGTGCCAGCCAGAGGACTAGCGGGTACAATGAGCAGTTCTTC.

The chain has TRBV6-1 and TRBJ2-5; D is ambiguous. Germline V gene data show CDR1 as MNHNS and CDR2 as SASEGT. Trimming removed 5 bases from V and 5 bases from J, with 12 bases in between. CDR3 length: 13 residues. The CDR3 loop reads CASSKGSSETQYF. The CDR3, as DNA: TGTGCCAGCAGTAAGGGTAGCAGTGAGACCCAGTACTTC.

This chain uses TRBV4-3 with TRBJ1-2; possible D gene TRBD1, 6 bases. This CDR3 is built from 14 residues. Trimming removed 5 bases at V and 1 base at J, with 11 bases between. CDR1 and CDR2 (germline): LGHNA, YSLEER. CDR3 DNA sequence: TGCGCCAGCAGCTCAGCACAGGGTAACTATGGCTACACCTTC. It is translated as CASSSAQGNYGYTF.

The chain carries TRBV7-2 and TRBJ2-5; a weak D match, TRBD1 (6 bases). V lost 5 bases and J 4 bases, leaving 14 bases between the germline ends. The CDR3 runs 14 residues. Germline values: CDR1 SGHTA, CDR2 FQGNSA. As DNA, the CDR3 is TGTGCCAGCAGCGTCAGGGGTTCCGTAGAGACCCAGTACTTC. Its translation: CASSVRGSVETQYF.

The CDR3 protein is CASSRLAGGAADTQYF. The CDR3 DNA reads as TGTGCCAGCAGCCGACTAGCAGGGGGAGCAGCAGATACGCAGTATTTT. The chain couples TRBV4-2 to TRBJ2-3, with D perhaps assigned TRBD1 or TRBD2 (7 bases each). Looked up from germline, CDR1 is LGHNA and CDR2 is YNFKEQ. V lost 4 bases, J lost 4 bases, and 18 bases lay in between. The CDR3 extends over 16 amino acids.

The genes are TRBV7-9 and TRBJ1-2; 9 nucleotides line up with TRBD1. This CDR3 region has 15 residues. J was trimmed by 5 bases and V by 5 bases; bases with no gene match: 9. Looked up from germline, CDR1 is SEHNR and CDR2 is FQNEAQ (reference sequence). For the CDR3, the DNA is TGTGCCAGCAGCCGCCCGGGACAGGGTAATTATGGCTACACCTTC. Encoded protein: CASSRPGQGNYGYTF. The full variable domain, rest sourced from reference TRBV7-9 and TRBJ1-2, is DTGVSQNPRHKITKRGQNVTFRCDPISEHNRLYWYRQTLGQGPEFLTYFQNEAQLEKSRLLSDRFSAERPKGSFSTLEIQRTEQGDSAMYLCASSRPGQGNYGYTFGSGTRLTVV.

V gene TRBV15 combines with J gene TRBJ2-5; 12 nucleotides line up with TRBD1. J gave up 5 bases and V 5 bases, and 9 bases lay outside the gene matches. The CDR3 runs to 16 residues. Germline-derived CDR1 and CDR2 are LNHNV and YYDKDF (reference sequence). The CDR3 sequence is CATSLGTGGFVETQYF. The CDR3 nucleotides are TGTGCCACCAGCTTAGGGACAGGGGGCTTTGTGGAGACCCAGTACTTC.

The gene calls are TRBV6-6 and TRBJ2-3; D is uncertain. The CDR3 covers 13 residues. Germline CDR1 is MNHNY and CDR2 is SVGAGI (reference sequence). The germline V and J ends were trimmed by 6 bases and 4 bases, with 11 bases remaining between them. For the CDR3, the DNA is TGTGCCAGCAGACAACGCCCCCCAGATACGCAGTATTTT. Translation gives CASRQRPPDTQYF.

CDR3 coding DNA: TGTGCCAGCAGCTTAGATCGCGGAGAAGGGCAGTATTTT. Translating gives CASSLDRGEGQYF. The chain is built from TRBV11-2 and TRBJ2-3; D not resolved. With 0 bases removed from V and 11 bases from J, the gap between germline ends came to 12 bases. Germline CDR1 reads SGHAT; CDR2 reads FQNNGV. The CDR3 has 13 amino acids.

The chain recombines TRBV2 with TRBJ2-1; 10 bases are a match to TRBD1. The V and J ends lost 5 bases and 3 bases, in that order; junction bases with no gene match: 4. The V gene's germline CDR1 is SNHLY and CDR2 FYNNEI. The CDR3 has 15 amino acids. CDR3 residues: CASSTGQGVYNEQFF. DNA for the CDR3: TGTGCCAGCAGTACTGGACAGGGGGTCTACAATGAGCAGTTCTTC.

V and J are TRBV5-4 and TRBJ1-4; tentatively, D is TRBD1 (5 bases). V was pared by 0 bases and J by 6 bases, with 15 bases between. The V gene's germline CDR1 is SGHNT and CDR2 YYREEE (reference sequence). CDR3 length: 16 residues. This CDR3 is CASSLAGWGRDEKLFF. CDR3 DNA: TGTGCCAGCAGCTTGGCCGGTTGGGGGAGGGATGAAAAACTGTTTTTT.

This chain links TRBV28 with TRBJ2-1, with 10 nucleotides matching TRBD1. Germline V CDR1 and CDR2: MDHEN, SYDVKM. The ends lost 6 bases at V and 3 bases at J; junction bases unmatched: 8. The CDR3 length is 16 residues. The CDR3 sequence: CASSPIRTGGYNEQFF. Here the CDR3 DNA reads TGTGCCAGCAGCCCAATACGGACAGGGGGCTACAATGAGCAGTTCTTC.

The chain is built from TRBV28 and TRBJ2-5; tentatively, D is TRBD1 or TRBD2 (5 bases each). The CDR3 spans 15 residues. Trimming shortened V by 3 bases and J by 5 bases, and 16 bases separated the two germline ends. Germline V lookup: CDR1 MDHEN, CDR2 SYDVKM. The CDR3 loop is CASSFRDPSPETQYF. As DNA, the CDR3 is TGTGCCAGCAGTTTCCGGGACCCTTCCCCCGAGACCCAGTACTTC.

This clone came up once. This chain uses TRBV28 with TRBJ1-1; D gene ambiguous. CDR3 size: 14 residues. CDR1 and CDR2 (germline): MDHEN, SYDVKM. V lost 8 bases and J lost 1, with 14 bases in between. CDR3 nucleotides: TGTGCCAGCGGTCCCTACAGCGCGAACACTGAAGCTTTCTTT. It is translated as CASGPYSANTEAFF.

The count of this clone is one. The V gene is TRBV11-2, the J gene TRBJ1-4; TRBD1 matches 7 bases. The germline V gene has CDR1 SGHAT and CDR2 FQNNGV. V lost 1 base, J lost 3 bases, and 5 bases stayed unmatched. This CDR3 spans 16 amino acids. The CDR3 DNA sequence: TGTGCCAGCAGCTTAGTCACCGGGACAGCTAATGAAAAACTGTTTTTT. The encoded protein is CASSLVTGTANEKLFF.

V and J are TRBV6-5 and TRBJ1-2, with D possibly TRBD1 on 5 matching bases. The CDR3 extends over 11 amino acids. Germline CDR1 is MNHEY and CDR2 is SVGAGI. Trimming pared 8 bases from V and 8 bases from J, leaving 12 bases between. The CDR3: CASQGTSGYTF. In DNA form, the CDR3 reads TGTGCCAGCCAGGGCACCTCGGGCTACACCTTC.

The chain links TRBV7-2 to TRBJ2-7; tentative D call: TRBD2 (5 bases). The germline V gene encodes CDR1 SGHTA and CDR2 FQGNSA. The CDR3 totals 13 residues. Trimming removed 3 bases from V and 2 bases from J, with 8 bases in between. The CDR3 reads CASSFDYPYEQYF. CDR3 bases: TGTGCCAGCAGCTTTGACTACCCCTACGAGCAGTACTTC.

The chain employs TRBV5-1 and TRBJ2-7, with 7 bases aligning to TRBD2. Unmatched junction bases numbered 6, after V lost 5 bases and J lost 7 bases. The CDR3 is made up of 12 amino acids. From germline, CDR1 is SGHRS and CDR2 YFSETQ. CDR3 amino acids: CASRRELGEQYF. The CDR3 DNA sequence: TGCGCCAGCAGGCGGGAGCTGGGGGAGCAGTACTTC.

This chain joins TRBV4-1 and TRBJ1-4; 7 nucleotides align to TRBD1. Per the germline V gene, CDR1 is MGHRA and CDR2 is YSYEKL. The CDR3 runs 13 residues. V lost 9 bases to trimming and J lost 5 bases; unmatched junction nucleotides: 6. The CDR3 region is CASRDRSNEKLFF. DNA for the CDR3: TGCGCCAGTCGGGACAGATCGAATGAAAAACTGTTTTTT.

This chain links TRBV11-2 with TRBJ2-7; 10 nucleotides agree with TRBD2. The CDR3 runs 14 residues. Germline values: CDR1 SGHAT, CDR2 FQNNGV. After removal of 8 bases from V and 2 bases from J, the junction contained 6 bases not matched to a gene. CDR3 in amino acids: CASSRSGRAYEQYF. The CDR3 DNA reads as TGTGCCAGCTCCCGGAGCGGGAGGGCCTACGAGCAGTACTTC. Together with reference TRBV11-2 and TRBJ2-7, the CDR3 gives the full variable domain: EAGVAQSPRYKIIEKRQSVAFWCNPISGHATLYWYQQILGQGPKLLIQFQNNGVVDDSQLPKDRFSAERLKGVDSTLKIQPAKLEDSAVYLCASSRSGRAYEQYFGPGTRLTVT.

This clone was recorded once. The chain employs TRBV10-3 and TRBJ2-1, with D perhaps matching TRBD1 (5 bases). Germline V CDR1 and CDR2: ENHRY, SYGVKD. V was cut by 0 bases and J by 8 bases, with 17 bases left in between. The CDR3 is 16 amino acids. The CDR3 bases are TGTGCCATCAGTGAGTCGACAGCCTTGGGGATGGATGAGCAGTTCTTC. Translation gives CAISESTALGMDEQFF.